This is a list of T cell receptor delta chains from one sample in a study of Vδ1+ human thymocytes. TCRdb processed the multiplex PCR reads again with the CATT caller. Here the sample spans 80,000 or so delta-chain clones, approximately 30% being singletons. The sample taken for sequencing was Vdelta1+ gamma-delta thymocytes from the thymus. These receptors were obtained from a boy under two years old who had congenital heart surgery. The CDR3 runs from the conserved cysteine through the conserved F or W. Fields, in order: D gene, clone size, V gene, J gene, CDR3 DNA, CDR3 protein. D genes are given only for firm matches. Clone size is given for some rows only: seen once, a few or many times, or a class if the clone is expanded.

.	once	TRDV1	TRDJ1	TGTGCTCTCCGTACTATTCATAGTTTTATATTCGATACCTACACCGATAAACTCATCTTT	CALRTIHSFIFDTYTDKLIF
.	few	TRDV1	TRDJ1	TGTGCTCTTGGGGAACTAGGGGATGGTCTCCCGTACTGGACTGACACCGATAAACTCATCTTT	CALGELGDGLPYWTDTDKLIF
TRDD3	.	TRDV1	TRDJ1	TGTGCTCTTGGGGACCTCCCCTTCCTTGGGGGATACGCGAGCACCGATAAACTCATCTTT	CALGDLPFLGGYASTDKLIF
.	.	TRDV1	TRDJ1	TGTGCTCTTGGGGAACCATCCGGTGTTAACTATCTCCTGACTGGGAACACCGATAAACTCATCTTT	CALGEPSGVNYLLTGNTDKLIF
.	.	TRDV1	TRDJ1	TGTGCTCTTGGGGAACCGGCTAAAACGTACACCGATAAACTCATCTTT	CALGEPAKTYTDKLIF
TRDD3	.	TRDV2	TRDJ1	TGTGCCTGTGACACCCACCCGGGGGATACCCCTTATACTGAAAAACTCATCTTT	CACDTHPGDTPYTEKLIF
TRDD3	few	TRDV1	TRDJ1	TGTGCTCTTGGGGAACGAGAGCGATACTTCCTACCGACCCTGCGGTTTACTGGGGGATTATCGGGGCCTATGGACACCGATAAACTCATCTTT	CALGERERYFLPTLRFTGGLSGPMDTDKLIF
.	few	TRDV1	TRDJ1	TGTGCTCTTGGGGATCTAGACCTTCCTACAACTGGGGGACCACGAGGCGATAAACTCATCTTT	CALGDLDLPTTGGPRGDKLIF
.	.	TRDV1	TRDJ1	TGTGCTCTTGGGGCCAGGTACCTACCCGGGGCCCCTTACACCGATAAACTCATCTTT	CALGARYLPGAPYTDKLIF
.	few	TRDV1	TRDJ1	TGTGCTCTTGGGAAGAACCTCCACGCCACGGAGTACACCGATAAACTCATCTTT	CALGKNLHATEYTDKLIF